In its sample, the clone carrying this T cell receptor (beta chain) was seen a few times. The sample originates from a study of blood T cell repertoires in COVID-19. For the study at large: The samples span acute and convalescent COVID-19 from the United States, Italy and Spain. In each case, the material was cDNA or gDNA derived from T cells, B-cell-depleted T cells, or PBMCs.

CDR1 and CDR2 from the germline V gene are SGHTA and FQGTGA. The CDR3 extends over 14 amino acids. V gave up 1 base and J gave up 6 bases, with 7 bases separating them. Generated by immunoSEQ multiplex PCR, the TCRdb table keeps only in-frame clones and is missing some. Among some 45,000 clones listed, almost 95% were seen once. The V call is TRBV7-3, the J call TRBJ1-6, with unresolved D. Sequenced: peripheral blood. The receptor's source is a man aged 50 to 59 with active COVID-19. CDR3 DNA sequence: TGTGCCAGCAGCTTAATGTCTTCTAATTCACCCCTCCACTTT. Its translation: CASSLMSSNSPLHF.